The sample holds many counts of the clone carrying this T cell receptor (beta chain). Its antigen is unidentified. This sample includes further DNA sequences coding for the same CDR3. The J segment lost 2 bases and the V segment lost 7 bases, leaving 15 bases of the junction unmatched. The CDR3 sequence is 18 residues long. From germline, CDR1 is MNHEY and CDR2 SMNVEV (reference sequence). Thyroid surgery was performed in patients who had received no treatment beforehand. In the authors' methods: Using the CDR3 differences seen across clinicopathological groups, the authors built a distant-metastasis classifier for papillary thyroid cancer, which was meant to discriminate distant-metastatic patients. With MiXCR, TCRdb called clones anew from the PCR reads. V and J calls and clone size were set by TCRdb, not the authors. Among roughly 98,000 clones listed, under 15% were seen once. The sample originates from a study of metastatic and nonmetastatic thyroid tumors. Study overall: It was across blood and tumor or nodule tissue from malignant and benign thyroid patients that repertoires were compared.

Study-wide findings and caveats: Reportedly, malignant thyroid tumors had significantly higher TCR beta diversity than benign nodules, in blood and tumor.

This chain uses TRBV27 with TRBJ2-1, with 9 bases matching TRBD2. This clonotype originated in a female donor with papillary thyroid cancer or a benign thyroid nodule (not recorded which). Some clones in this sample may be carry-over from other donors' samples. Specimen: blood. The CDR3 nucleotides read TGTGCCAGCATCCTACGCGCGGGGGGGCCTAGGGCCTACAATGAGCAGTTCTTC. Its translation is CASILRAGGPRAYNEQFF.